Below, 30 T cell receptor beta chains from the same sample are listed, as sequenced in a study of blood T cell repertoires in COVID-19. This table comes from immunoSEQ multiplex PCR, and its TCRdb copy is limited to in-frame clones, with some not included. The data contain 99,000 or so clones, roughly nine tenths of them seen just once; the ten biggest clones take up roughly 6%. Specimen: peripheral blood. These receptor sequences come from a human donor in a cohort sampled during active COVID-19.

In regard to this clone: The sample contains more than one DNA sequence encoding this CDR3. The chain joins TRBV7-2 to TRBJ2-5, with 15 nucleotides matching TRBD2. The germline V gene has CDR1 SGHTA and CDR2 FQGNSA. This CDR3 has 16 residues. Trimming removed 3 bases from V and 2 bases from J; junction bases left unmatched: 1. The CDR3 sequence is CASSLGLAGGQETQYF. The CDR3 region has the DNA TGTGCCAGCAGCTTGGGACTAGCGGGGGGACAAGAGACCCAGTACTTC.

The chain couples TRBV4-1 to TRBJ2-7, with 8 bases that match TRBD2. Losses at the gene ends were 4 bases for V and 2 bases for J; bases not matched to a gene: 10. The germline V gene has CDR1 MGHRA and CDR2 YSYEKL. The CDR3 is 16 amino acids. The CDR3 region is CASSPPGGSGAYEQYF. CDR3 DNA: TGCGCCAGCAGCCCGCCTGGGGGTAGCGGGGCCTACGAGCAGTACTTC.

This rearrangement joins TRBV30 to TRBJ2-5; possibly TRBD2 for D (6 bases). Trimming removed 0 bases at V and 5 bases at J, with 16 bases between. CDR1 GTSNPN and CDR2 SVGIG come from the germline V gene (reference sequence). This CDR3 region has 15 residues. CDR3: CAWSVGAGQRETQYF. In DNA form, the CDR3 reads TGTGCCTGGAGTGTTGGGGCGGGGCAGAGGGAGACCCAGTACTTC.

Written as DNA, the CDR3 is TGTGCCAGCAGTCATACAGGTGCGGACACTGAAGCTTTCTTT. Translating it yields CASSHTGADTEAFF. This chain joins TRBV6-5 and TRBJ1-1; D may be TRBD1 (5 bases). Germline V lookup: CDR1 MNHEY, CDR2 SVGAGI. Deletions cut 5 bases from V and 3 bases from J, with 13 bases between. The length of the CDR3 is 14 residues.

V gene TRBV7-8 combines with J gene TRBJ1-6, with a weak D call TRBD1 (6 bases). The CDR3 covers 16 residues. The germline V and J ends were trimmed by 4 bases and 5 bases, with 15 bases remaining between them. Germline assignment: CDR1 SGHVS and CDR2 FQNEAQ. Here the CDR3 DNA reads TGTGCCAGCAGCTCCCCCCCGGGACACCATAATTCACCCCTCCACTTT. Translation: CASSSPPGHHNSPLHF.

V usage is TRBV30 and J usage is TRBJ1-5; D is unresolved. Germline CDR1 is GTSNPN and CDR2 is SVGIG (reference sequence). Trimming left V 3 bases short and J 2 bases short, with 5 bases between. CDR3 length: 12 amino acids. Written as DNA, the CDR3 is TGTGCCTGGAGGGAGGGCAATCAGCCCCAGCATTTT. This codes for CAWREGNQPQHF.

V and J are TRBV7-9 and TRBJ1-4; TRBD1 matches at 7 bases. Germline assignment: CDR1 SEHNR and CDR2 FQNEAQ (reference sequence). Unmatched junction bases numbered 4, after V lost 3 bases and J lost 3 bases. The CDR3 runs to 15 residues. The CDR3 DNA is TGTGCCAGCAGCTTCATAGACAGGGCTAATGAAAAACTGTTTTTT. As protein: CASSFIDRANEKLFF.

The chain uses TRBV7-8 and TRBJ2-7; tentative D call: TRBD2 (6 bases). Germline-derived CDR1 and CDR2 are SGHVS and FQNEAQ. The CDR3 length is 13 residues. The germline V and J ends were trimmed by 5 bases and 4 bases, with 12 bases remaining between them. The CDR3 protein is CASSGGFRYEQYF. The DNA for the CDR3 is TGTGCCAGCAGCGGGGGGTTTCGATACGAGCAGTACTTC.

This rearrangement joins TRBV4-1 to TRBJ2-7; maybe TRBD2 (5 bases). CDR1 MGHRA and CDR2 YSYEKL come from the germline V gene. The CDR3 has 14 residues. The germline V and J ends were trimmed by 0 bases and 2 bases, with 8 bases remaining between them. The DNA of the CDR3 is TGCGCCAGCAGCCAAGATAGGCGGGCCTACGAGCAGTACTTC. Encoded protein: CASSQDRRAYEQYF.

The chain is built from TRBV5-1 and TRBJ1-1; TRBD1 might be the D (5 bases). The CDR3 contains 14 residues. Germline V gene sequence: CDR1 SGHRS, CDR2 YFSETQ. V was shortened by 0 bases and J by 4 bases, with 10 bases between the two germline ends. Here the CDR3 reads CASSLAGMGTEAFF. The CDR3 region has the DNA TGCGCCAGCAGCTTGGCAGGGATGGGCACTGAAGCTTTCTTT. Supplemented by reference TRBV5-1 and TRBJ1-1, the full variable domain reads KAGVTQTPRYLIKTRGQQVTLSCSPISGHRSVSWYQQTPGQGLQFLFEYFSETQRNKGNFPGRFSGRQFSNSRSEMNVSTLELGDSALYLCASSLAGMGTEAFFGQGTRLTVV.

CDR3 protein: CASSRGTSGGSGEQYF. The CDR3 DNA is TGTGCCAGCAGCCGTGGGACTAGCGGGGGCAGTGGGGAGCAGTACTTC. The V and J genes are TRBV7-2 and TRBJ2-7, with TRBD2 identical over 14 bases. J gave up 7 bases and V 5 bases, and 10 bases lay outside the gene matches. There are 16 residues in the CDR3. The germline V gene encodes CDR1 SGHTA and CDR2 FQGNSA.

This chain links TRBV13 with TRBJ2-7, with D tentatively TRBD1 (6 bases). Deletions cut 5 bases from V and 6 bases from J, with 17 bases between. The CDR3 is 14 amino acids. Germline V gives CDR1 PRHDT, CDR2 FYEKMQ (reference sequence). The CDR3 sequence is CASSPRGSRPEQYF. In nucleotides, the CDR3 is TGTGCCAGCAGCCCGAGGGGGAGTAGGCCCGAGCAGTACTTC.

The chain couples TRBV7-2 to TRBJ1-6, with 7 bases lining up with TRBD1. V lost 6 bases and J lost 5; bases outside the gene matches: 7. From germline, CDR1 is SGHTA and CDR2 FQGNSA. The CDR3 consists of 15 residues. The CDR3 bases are TGTGCCAGCAGTAAGGGACAGACCCATAATTCACCCCTCCACTTT. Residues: CASSKGQTHNSPLHF.

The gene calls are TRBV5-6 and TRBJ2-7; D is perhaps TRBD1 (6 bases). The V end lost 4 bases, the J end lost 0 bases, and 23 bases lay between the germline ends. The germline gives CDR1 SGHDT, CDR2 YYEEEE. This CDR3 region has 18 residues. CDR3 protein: CASSPSTGAPPLSYEQYF. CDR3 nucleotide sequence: TGTGCCAGCAGCCCGTCGACAGGTGCCCCGCCGCTCTCCTACGAGCAGTACTTC.

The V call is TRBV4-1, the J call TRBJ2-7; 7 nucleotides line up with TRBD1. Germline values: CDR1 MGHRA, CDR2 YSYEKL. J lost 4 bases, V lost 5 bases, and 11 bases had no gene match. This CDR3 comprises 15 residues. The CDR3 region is CASSSILDRRYEQYF. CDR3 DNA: TGCGCCAGCAGCTCCATCTTGGACAGGAGATACGAGCAGTACTTC.

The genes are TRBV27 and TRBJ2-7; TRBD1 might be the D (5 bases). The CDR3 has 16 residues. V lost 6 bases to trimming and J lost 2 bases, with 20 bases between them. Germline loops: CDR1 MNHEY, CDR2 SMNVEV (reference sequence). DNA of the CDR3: TGTGCCAGCAGGAAACGGAACCCAGGGTTCACCTACGAGCAGTACTTC. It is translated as CASRKRNPGFTYEQYF.

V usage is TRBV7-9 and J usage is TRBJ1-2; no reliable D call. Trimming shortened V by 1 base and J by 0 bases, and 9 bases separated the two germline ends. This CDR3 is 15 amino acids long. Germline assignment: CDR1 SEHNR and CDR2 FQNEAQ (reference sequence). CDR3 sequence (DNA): TGTGCCAGCAGCTTAGTCGGAGACCCTAACTATGGCTACACCTTC. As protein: CASSLVGDPNYGYTF.

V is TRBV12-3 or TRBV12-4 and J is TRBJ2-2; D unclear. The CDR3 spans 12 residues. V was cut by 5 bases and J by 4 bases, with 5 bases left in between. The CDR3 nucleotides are TGTGCCAGCAGTACTGGCACCGGGGAGCTGTTTTTT. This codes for CASSTGTGELFF.

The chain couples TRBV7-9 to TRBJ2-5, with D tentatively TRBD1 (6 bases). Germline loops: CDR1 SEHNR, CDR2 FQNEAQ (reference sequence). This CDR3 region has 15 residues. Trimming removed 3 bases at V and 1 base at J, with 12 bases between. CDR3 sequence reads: CASSFVGAIQETQYF. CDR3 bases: TGTGCCAGCAGCTTTGTGGGGGCTATCCAAGAGACCCAGTACTTC.

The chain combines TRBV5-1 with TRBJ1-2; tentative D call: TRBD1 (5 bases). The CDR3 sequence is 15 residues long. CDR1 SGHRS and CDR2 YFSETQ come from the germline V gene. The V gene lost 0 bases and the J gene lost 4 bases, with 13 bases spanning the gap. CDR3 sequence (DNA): TGCGCCAGCAGCTTGGCCAGGGTGGATCGCTATGGCTACACCTTC. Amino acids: CASSLARVDRYGYTF. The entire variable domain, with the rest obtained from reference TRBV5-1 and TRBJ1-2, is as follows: KAGVTQTPRYLIKTRGQQVTLSCSPISGHRSVSWYQQTPGQGLQFLFEYFSETQRNKGNFPGRFSGRQFSNSRSEMNVSTLELGDSALYLCASSLARVDRYGYTFGSGTRLTVV.

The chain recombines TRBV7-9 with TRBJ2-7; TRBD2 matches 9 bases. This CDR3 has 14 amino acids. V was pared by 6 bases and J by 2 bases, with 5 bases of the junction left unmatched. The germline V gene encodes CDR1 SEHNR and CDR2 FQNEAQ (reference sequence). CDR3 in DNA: TGTGCCAGCAGTCGTAGCGGGAGCACCTACGAGCAGTACTTC. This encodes CASSRSGSTYEQYF. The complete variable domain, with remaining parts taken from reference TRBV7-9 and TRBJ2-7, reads DTGVSQNPRHKITKRGQNVTFRCDPISEHNRLYWYRQTLGQGPEFLTYFQNEAQLEKSRLLSDRFSAERPKGSFSTLEIQRTEQGDSAMYLCASSRSGSTYEQYFGPGTRLTVT.

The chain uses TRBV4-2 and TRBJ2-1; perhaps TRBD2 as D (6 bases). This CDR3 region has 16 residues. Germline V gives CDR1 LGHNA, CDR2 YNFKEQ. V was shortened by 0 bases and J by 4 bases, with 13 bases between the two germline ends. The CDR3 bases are TGTGCCAGCAGCCAAGATAGGGTAGCGGTTTACAATGAGCAGTTCTTC. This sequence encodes CASSQDRVAVYNEQFF.

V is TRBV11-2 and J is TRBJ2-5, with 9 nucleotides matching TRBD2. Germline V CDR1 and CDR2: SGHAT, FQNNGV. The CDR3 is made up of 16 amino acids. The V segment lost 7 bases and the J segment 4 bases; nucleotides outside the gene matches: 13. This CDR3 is CASTWDSGSVSETQYF. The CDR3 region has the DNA TGTGCCAGCACCTGGGATAGCGGGAGTGTATCAGAGACCCAGTACTTC.

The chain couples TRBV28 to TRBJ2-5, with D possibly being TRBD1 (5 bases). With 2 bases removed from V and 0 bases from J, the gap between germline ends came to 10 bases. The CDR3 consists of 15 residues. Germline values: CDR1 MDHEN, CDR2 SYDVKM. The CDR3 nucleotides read TGTGCCAGCAGTTTACTTGGGGCAGACCAAGAGACCCAGTACTTC. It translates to CASSLLGADQETQYF.

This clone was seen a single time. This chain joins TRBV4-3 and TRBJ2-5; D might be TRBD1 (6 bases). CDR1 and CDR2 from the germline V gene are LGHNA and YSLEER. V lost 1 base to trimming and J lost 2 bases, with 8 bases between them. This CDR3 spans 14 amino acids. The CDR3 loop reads CASSQGGRQETQYF. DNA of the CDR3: TGCGCCAGCAGCCAAGGGGGGCGACAAGAGACCCAGTACTTC.

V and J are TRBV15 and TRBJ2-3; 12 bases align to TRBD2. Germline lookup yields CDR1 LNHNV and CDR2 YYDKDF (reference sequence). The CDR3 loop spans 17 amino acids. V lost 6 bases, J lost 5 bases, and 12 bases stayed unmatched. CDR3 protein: CATRSTGTSGLEDTQYF. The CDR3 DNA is TGTGCCACCAGAAGTACCGGGACTAGCGGGTTAGAAGATACGCAGTATTTT.

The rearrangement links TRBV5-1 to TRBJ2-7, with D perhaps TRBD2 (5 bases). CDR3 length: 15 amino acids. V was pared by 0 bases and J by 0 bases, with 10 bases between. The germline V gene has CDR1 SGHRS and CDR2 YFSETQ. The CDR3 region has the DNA TGCGCCAGCAGCTTGGGTTGGGGAGACTCCTACGAGCAGTACTTC. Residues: CASSLGWGDSYEQYF. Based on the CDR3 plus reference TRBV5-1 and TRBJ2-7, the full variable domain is KAGVTQTPRYLIKTRGQQVTLSCSPISGHRSVSWYQQTPGQGLQFLFEYFSETQRNKGNFPGRFSGRQFSNSRSEMNVSTLELGDSALYLCASSLGWGDSYEQYFGPGTRLTVT.

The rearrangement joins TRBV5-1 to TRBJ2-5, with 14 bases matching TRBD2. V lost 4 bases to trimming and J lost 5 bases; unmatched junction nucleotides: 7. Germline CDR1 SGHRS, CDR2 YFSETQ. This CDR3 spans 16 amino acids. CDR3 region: CASSKGLAGGGETQYF. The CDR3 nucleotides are TGCGCCAGCAGCAAAGGACTAGCGGGAGGAGGTGAGACCCAGTACTTC.

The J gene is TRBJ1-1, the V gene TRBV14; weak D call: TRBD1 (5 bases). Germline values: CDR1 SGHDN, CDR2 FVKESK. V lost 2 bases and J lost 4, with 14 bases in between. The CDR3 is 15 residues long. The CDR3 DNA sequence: TGTGCCAGCAGCCAATACGACAGCGAGTTCACTGAAGCTTTCTTT. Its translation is CASSQYDSEFTEAFF.

The CDR3 nucleotides read TGTGCCAGCAGCGTTAGCGGGGGGAGAGATACGCAGTATTTT. Translated, it gives CASSVSGGRDTQYF. The chain joins TRBV9 to TRBJ2-3, with 10 bases identical to TRBD2. This CDR3 is built from 14 residues. With 2 bases clipped from V and 5 bases from J, the junction kept 2 bases outside the gene matches. CDR1 SGDLS and CDR2 YYNGEE come from the germline V gene.